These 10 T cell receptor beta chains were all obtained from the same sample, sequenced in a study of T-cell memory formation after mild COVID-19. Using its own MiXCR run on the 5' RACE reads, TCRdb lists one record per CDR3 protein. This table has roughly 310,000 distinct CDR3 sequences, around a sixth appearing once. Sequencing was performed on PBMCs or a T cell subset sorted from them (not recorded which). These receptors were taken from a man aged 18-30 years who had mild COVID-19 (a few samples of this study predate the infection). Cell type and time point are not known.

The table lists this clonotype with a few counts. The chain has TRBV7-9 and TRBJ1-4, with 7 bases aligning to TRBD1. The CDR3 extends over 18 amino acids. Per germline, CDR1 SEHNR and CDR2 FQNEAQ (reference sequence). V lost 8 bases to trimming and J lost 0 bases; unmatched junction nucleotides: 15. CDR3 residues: CASSPRVTGFATNEKLFF. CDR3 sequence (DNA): TGTGCCAGCTCGCCACGGGTGACAGGGTTCGCAACTAATGAAAAACTGTTTTTT.

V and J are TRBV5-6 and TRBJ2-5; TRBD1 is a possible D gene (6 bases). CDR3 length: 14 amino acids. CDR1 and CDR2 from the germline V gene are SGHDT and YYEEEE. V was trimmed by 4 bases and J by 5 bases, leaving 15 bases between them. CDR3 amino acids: CASSGMGARETQYF. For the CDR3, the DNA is TGTGCCAGCAGCGGGATGGGGGCGAGGGAGACCCAGTACTTC.

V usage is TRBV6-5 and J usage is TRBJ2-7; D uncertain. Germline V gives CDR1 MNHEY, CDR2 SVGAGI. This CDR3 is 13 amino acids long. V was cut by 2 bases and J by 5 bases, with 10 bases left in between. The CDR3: CASSYGISNEQYF. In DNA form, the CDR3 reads TGTGCCAGCAGTTACGGTATCTCGAACGAGCAGTACTTC.

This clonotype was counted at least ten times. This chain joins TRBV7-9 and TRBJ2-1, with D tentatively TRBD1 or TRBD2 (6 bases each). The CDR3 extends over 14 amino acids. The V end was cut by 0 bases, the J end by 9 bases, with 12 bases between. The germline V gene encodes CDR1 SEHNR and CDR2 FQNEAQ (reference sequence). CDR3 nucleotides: TGTGCCAGCAGCTTAGCGCAAGGGGGAGGTGAGCAGTTCTTC. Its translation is CASSLAQGGGEQFF.

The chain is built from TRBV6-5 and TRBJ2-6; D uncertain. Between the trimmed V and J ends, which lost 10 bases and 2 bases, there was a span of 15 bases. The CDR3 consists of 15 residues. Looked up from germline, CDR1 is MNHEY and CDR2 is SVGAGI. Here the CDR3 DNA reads TGTGCCACACACTTGGGCGGAGCTGGGGCCAACGTCCTGACTTTC. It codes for CATHLGGAGANVLTF.

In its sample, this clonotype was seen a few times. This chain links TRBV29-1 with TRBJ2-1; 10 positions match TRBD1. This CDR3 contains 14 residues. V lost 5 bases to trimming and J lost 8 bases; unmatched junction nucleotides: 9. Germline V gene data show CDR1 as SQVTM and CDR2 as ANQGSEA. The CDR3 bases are TGCAGCGTTTTCCGGGACAGGGGCGGCGATGAGCAGTTCTTC. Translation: CSVFRDRGGDEQFF.

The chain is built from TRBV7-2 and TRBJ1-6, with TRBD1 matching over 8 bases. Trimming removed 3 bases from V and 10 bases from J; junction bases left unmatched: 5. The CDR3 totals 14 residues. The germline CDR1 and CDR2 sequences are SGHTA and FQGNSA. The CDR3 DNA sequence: TGTGCCAGCAGCTTTGACAGGGGTACATCACCCCTCCACTTT. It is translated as CASSFDRGTSPLHF.

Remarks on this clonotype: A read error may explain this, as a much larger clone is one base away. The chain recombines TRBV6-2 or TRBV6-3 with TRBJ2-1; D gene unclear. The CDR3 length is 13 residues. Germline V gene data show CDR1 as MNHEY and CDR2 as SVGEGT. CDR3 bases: TGTGCCAGCAGTTACCAGGAATACAATGATCAGTTCTTC. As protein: CASSYQEYNDQFF.

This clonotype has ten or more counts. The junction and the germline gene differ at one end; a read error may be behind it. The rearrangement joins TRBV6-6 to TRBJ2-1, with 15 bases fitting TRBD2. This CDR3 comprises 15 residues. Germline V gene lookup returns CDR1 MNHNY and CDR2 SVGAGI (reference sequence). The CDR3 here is CASSRPGTSGGPVLF. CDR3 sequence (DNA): TGTGCCAGCAGCCGTCCCGGGACTAGCGGGGGGCCTGTCCTCTTC.

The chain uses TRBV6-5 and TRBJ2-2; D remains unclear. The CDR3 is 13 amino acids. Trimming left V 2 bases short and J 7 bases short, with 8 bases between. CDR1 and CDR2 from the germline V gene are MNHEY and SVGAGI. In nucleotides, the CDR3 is TGTGCCAGCAGTTACATTGGTGTCGGGGAGCTGTTTTTT. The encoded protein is CASSYIGVGELFF.